These 5 T cell receptor beta chains were sequenced from one sample in a study of response to subunit inactivated influenza vaccine. Each CDR3 protein is one row after TCRdb ran MiXCR on the RT-PCR reads. Of 250,000 to 350,000 distinct CDR3 sequences listed, about 20% are singletons. The sequences come from PBMCs from blood, collected approximately 22 months after vaccination. These receptors were taken from a man between 50 and 75 years old who received an inactivated influenza vaccine.

The chain employs TRBV29-1 and TRBJ2-3, with D unresolved. V lost 2 bases and J lost 6, with 9 bases in between. The CDR3 covers 12 residues. Per the germline V gene, CDR1 is SQVTM and CDR2 is ANQGSEA. The DNA of the CDR3 is TGCAGCGTTGAAAGCCCGGTGGATACGCAGTATTTT. Translation: CSVESPVDTQYF.

There are a few counts of this clonotype. The chain is built from TRBV7-9 and TRBJ1-1, with 9 positions matching TRBD1. The CDR3 sequence is 17 residues long. Germline loops: CDR1 SEHNR, CDR2 FQNEAQ (reference sequence). Unmatched junction bases numbered 13, after V lost 2 bases and J lost 6 bases. The CDR3 DNA follows: TGTGCCAGCAGCTTACCGGGACAGGGTTTTTTGGGGCCTGAAGCTTTCTTT. Its protein is CASSLPGQGFLGPEAFF.

This clonotype has just a few counts. CDR3 DNA: TGCAGTGCAAGACAGGGGGCCGCTGAAGCTTTCTTT. Its translation is CSARQGAAEAFF. The V call is TRBV20-1, the J call TRBJ1-1; 10 positions match TRBD1. The V gene end was trimmed by 6 bases and the J gene end by 6 bases; junction bases not matched to a gene: 4. Germline-derived CDR1 and CDR2 are DFQATT and SNEGSKA (reference sequence). The CDR3 is made up of 12 amino acids.

The CDR3 loop is CASSTSGGNTGELFF. The CDR3 DNA sequence: TGTGCCAGCTCGACTAGCGGGGGGAACACCGGGGAGCTGTTTTTT. The gene calls are TRBV12-3 or TRBV12-4 and TRBJ2-2, with TRBD2 identical over 12 bases. The CDR3 loop spans 15 amino acids. The junction had 2 bases not matched to a gene; V was cut back by 8 bases and J by 1 base.

The V call is TRBV11-2, the J call TRBJ2-7; D unresolved. The germline gives CDR1 SGHAT, CDR2 FQNNGV. CDR3 length: 14 amino acids. The germline V and J ends were trimmed by 8 bases and 9 bases, with 23 bases remaining between them. The CDR3 sequence: CASGPGYGGGMQYF. The CDR3 coding sequence is TGTGCCAGCGGCCCCGGGTATGGCGGCGGAATGCAGTACTTC.